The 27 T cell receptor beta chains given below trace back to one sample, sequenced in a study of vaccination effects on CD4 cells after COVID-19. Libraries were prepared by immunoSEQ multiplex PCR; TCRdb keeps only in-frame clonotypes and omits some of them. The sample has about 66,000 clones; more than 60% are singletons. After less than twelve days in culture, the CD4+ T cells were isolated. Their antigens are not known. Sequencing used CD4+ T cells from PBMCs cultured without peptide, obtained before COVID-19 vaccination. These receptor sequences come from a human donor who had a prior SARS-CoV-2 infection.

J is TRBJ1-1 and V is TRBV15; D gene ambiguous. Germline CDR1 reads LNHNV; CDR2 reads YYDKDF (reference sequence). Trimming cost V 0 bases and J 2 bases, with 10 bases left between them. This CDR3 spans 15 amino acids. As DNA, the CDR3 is TGTGCCACCAGCAGAGATCCAAACACCAACACTGAAGCTTTCTTT. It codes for CATSRDPNTNTEAFF. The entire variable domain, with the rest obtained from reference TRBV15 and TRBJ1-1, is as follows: DAMVIQNPRYQVTQFGKPVTLSCSQTLNHNVMYWYQQKSSQAPKLLFHYYDKDFNNEADTPDNFQSRRPNTSFCFLDIRSPGLGDTAMYLCATSRDPNTNTEAFFGQGTRLTVV.

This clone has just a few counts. The CDR3: CASSPGQVVNQPQHF. In nucleotides, the CDR3 is TGTGCCAGCAGCCCGGGACAGGTTGTAAATCAGCCCCAGCATTTT. V usage is TRBV5-8 and J usage is TRBJ1-5; 8 bases line up with TRBD1. V was clipped by 4 bases and J by 4 bases; unmatched bases: 7. The CDR3 length is 15 residues. The germline gives CDR1 SGHTS, CDR2 YDEGEE.

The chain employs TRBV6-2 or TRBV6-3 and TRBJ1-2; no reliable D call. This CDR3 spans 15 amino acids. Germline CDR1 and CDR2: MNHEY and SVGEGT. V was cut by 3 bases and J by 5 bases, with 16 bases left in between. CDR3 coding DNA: TGTGCCAGCAGTTATTGGCCGCCCAGGTGGTATGGCTACACCTTC. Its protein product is CASSYWPPRWYGYTF.

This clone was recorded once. The CDR3 loop is CASSPGQNTEAFF. The CDR3 coding sequence is TGTGCCAGCTCACCAGGACAGAACACTGAAGCTTTCTTT. The rearrangement links TRBV18 to TRBJ1-1, with D maybe TRBD1 (5 bases). Per germline, CDR1 KGHSH and CDR2 LQKENI. The CDR3 runs 13 residues. Trimming shortened V by 2 bases and J by 1 base, and 5 bases separated the two germline ends.

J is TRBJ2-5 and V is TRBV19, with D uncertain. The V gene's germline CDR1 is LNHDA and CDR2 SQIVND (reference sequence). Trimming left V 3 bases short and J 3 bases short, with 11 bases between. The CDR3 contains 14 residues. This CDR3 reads CASSMLGREETQYF. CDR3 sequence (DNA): TGTGCCAGTAGTATGTTGGGTCGAGAAGAGACCCAGTACTTC.

The CDR3 DNA is TGTGCCAGTAGTGCCCTAGCGGGGGCTTTGGAGACCCAGTACTTC. Its translation: CASSALAGALETQYF. This chain uses TRBV19 with TRBJ2-5; 10 bases fit TRBD2. V shed 5 bases, J shed 5 bases, and the junction held 8 bases outside the gene matches. Germline assignment: CDR1 LNHDA and CDR2 SQIVND (reference sequence). The CDR3 is made up of 15 amino acids.

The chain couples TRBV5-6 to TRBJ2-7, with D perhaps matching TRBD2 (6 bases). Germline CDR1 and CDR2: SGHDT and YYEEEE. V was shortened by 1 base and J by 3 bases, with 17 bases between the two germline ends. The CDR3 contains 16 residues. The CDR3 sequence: CASSLSASAPVYEQYF. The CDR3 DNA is TGTGCCAGCAGCTTGTCCGCTAGCGCGCCGGTCTACGAGCAGTACTTC.

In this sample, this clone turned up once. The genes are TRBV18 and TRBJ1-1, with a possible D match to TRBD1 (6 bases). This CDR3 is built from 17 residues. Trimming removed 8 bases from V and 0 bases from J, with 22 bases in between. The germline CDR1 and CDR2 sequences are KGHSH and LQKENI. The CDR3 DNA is TGTGCCAGCGGCCACAGAAGCAGGGGCCAAATGAACACTGAAGCTTTCTTT. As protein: CASGHRSRGQMNTEAFF.

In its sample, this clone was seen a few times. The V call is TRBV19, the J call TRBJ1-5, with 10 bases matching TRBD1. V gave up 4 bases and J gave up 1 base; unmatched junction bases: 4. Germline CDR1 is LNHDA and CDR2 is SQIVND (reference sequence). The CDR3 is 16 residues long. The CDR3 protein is CASSTGTGVSNQPQHF. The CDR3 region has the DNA TGTGCCAGTAGTACTGGGACAGGGGTAAGCAATCAGCCCCAGCATTTT.

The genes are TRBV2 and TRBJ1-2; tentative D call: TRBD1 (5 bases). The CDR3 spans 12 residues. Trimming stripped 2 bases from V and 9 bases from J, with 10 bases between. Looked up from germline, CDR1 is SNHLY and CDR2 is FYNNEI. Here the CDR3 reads CASSESRGSYTF. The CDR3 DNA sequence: TGTGCCAGCAGTGAAAGTCGGGGGAGCTACACCTTC.

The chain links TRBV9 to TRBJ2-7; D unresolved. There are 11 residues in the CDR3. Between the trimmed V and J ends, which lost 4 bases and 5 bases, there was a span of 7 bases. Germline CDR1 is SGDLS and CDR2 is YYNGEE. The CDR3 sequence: CASSKGNEQYF. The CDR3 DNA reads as TGTGCCAGCAGCAAAGGGAACGAGCAGTACTTC.

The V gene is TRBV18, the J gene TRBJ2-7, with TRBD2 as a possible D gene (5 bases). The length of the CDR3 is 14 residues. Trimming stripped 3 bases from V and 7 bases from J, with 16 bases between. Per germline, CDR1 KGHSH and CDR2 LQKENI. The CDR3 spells CASSPETRTGEQYF. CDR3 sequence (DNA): TGTGCCAGCTCACCCGAGACCCGAACGGGGGAGCAGTACTTC.

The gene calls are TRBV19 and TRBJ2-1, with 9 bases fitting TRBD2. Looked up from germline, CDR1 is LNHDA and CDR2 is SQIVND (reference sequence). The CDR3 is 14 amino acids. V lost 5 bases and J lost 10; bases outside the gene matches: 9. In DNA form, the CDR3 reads TGTGCCAGTAGTTCTGCGGGGGGGCTGGTCGAGCAGTTCTTC. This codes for CASSSAGGLVEQFF.

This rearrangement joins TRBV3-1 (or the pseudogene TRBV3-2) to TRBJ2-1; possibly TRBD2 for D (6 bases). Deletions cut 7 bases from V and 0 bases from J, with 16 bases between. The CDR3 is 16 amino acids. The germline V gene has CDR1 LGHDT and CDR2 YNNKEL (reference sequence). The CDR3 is CASTTFIGSSYNEQFF. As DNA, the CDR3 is TGTGCCAGCACCACCTTTATCGGGAGCTCCTACAATGAGCAGTTCTTC.

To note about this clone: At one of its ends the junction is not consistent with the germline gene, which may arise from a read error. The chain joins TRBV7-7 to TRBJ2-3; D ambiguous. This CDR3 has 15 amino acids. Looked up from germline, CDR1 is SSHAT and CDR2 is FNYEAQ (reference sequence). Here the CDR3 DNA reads TGTGCTAGCAGCTTAGGGCACCCTCCAGCAGATACGCAGTATTTT. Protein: CASSLGHPPADTQYF.

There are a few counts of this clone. DNA for the CDR3: TGTGCCAGTATTGGACAGGGGTTGTTCACTGAAGCTTTCTTT. Translation: CASIGQGLFTEAFF. The chain combines TRBV19 with TRBJ1-1; the match to TRBD1 covers 9 bases. The CDR3 totals 14 residues. Germline values: CDR1 LNHDA, CDR2 SQIVND (reference sequence). J gave up 4 bases and V 7 bases, and 7 bases lay outside the gene matches.

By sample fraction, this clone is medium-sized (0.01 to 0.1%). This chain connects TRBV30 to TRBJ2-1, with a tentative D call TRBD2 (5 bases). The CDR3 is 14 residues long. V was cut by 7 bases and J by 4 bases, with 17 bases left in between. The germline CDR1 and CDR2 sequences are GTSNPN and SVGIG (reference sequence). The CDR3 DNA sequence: TGTGCCTTAAGCGGTAGTCTAGAGTACAATGAGCAGTTCTTC. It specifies CALSGSLEYNEQFF. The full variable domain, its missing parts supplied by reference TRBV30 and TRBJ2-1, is SQTIHQWPATLVQPVGSPLSLECTVEGTSNPNLYWYRQAAGRGLQLLFYSVGIGQISSEVPQNLSASRPQDRQFILSSKKLLLSDSGFYLCALSGSLEYNEQFFGPGTRLTVL.

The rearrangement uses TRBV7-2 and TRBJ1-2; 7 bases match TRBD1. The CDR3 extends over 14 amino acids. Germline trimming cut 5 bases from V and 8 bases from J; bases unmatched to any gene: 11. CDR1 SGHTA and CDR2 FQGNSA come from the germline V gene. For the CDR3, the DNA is TGTGCCAGCAGCACGCGAACAGGGGTGGGGGGCTACACCTTC. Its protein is CASSTRTGVGGYTF.

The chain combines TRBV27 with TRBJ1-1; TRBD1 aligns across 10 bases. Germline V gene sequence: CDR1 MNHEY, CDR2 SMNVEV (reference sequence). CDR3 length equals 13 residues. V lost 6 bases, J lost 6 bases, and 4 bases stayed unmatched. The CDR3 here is CASSRQGASEAFF. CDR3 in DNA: TGTGCCAGCAGCCGACAGGGGGCTTCTGAAGCTTTCTTT.

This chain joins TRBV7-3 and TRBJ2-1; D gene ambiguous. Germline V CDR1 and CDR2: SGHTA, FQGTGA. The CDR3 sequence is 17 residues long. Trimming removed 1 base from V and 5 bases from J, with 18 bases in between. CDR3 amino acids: CASSLRGRARIDNEQFF. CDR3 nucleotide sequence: TGTGCCAGCAGCTTAAGGGGAAGGGCTCGGATAGACAATGAGCAGTTCTTC. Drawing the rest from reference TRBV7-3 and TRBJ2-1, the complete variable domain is GAGVSQTPSNKVTEKGKYVELRCDPISGHTALYWYRQSLGQGPEFLIYFQGTGAADDSGLPNDRFFAVRPEGSVSTLKIQRTERGDSAVYLCASSLRGRARIDNEQFFGPGTRLTVL.

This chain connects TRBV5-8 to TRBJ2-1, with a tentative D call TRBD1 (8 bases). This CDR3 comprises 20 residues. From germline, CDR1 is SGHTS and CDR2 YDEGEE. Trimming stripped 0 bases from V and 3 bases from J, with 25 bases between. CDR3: CASSLVRTGISGWVYNEQFF. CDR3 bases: TGTGCCAGCAGCTTGGTGAGGACAGGGATTAGCGGGTGGGTCTACAATGAGCAGTTCTTC.

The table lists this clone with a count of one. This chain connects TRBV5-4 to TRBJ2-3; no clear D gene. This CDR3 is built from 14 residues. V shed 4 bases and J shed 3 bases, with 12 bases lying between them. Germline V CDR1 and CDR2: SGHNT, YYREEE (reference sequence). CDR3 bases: TGTGCCAGCAGCCCGGAATTAGGGACAGATACGCAGTATTTT. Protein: CASSPELGTDTQYF.

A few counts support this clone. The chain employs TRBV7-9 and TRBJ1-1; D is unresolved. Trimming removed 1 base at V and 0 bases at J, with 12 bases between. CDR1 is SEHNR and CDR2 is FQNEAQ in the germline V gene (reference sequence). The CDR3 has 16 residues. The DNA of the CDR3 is TGTGCCAGCAGCTTAGTCTTTGATCGGCTGAACACTGAAGCTTTCTTT. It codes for CASSLVFDRLNTEAFF.

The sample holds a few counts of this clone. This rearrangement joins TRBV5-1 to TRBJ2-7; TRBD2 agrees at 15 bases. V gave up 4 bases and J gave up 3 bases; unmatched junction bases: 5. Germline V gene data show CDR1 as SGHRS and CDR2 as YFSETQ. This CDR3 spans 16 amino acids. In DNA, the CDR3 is TGCGCCAGCAGCCAGGGACTAGCGGGGGGCTACTACGAGCAGTACTTC. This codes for CASSQGLAGGYYEQYF. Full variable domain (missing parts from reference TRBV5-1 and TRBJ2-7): KAGVTQTPRYLIKTRGQQVTLSCSPISGHRSVSWYQQTPGQGLQFLFEYFSETQRNKGNFPGRFSGRQFSNSRSEMNVSTLELGDSALYLCASSQGLAGGYYEQYFGPGTRLTVT.

DNA of the CDR3: TGTGCCAGCAGCCACTTAGACAGGGGCGCTGAAGCTTTCTTT. Amino acid sequence: CASSHLDRGAEAFF. This chain connects TRBV3-1 (or the pseudogene TRBV3-2) to TRBJ1-1; 8 positions match TRBD1. The CDR3 has 14 amino acids. Unmatched junction bases numbered 6, after V lost 3 bases and J lost 6 bases. The germline CDR1 and CDR2 sequences are LGHDT and YNNKEL (reference sequence).

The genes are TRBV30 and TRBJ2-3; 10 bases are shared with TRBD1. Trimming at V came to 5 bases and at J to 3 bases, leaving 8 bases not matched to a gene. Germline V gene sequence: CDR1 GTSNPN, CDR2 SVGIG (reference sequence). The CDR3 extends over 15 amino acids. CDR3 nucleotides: TGTGCCTGGGAGCCGGGACAGGGGATAACAGATACGCAGTATTTT. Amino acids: CAWEPGQGITDTQYF. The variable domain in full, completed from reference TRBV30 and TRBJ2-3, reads SQTIHQWPATLVQPVGSPLSLECTVEGTSNPNLYWYRQAAGRGLQLLFYSVGIGQISSEVPQNLSASRPQDRQFILSSKKLLLSDSGFYLCAWEPGQGITDTQYFGPGTRLTVL.

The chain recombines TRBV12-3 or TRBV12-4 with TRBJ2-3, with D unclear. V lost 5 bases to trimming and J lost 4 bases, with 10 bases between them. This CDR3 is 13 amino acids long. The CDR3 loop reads CASSPITADTQYF. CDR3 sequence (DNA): TGTGCCAGCAGTCCCATCACAGCAGATACGCAGTATTTT.